The entry that follows covers one T cell receptor (beta chain) sequence. Its matching antigen is unknown. Profiled with immunoSEQ multiplex PCR; TCRdb holds only in-frame clones, not every one. The profile shows roughly 53,000 clones, about 83% of them singletons. These data come from a study of lymphopenia after photon versus proton radiotherapy. Study results and limitations: Under photons, naive T cells and diversity fell while effector/memory populations rose. Better survival with proton therapy was suggested as possible, not demonstrated. After the lymphocyte nadir, photon-treated repertoires showed oligoclonal expansion, especially of CD8+ Temra cells.

The CDR3 runs to 14 residues. V lost 3 bases, J lost 1 base, and 11 bases lay in between. The germline V gene encodes CDR1 GTSNPN and CDR2 SVGIG (reference sequence). V usage is TRBV30 and J usage is TRBJ2-3; maybe TRBD1 (5 bases). Sequencing used peripheral blood, obtained from a patient treated with photon-based radiotherapy. The receptor was derived from a man between 50 and 59 years old with gastric cancer. CDR3 sequence: CAWRNTRGTDTQYF. For the CDR3, the DNA is TGTGCCTGGAGGAACACCAGGGGCACAGATACGCAGTATTTT.